The 32 T cell receptor beta chains listed next were all sequenced from one sample in a study of OX40 agonist ivuxolimab in advanced cancers. Clones were read by immunoSEQ multiplex PCR, and TCRdb kept only the in-frame ones, dropping some. The sample holds some 81,000 clones, 85% seen once. This sample comprised CD4+ or CD8+ T cells sorted from blood, obtained in a trial of the OX40 agonist ivuxolimab. The origin of the receptors is an adult with an advanced solid tumor such as melanoma, head and neck, liver or kidney cancer.

The chain joins TRBV12-5 to TRBJ2-5; 8 bases line up with TRBD1. Germline V lookup: CDR1 LGHNT, CDR2 FRNRAP. This CDR3 contains 16 residues. V shed 6 bases, J shed 5 bases, and the junction held 14 bases outside the gene matches. Written as DNA, the CDR3 is TGTGCTAGTGGGGAACCCCCGACAGGGGCCTGGGAGACCCAGTACTTC. Its protein product is CASGEPPTGAWETQYF.

This sequence joins TRBV9 and TRBJ1-1; the D is unclear. CDR1 and CDR2 (germline): SGDLS, YYNGEE. CDR3 length: 17 amino acids. The V gene lost 0 bases and the J gene lost 0 bases, with 15 bases spanning the gap. In DNA form, the CDR3 reads TGTGCCAGCAGCGTAGTGGTGGCAGGAGATGTGAACACTGAAGCTTTCTTT. This encodes CASSVVVAGDVNTEAFF.

The chain recombines TRBV5-6 with TRBJ2-5; 8 bases are shared with TRBD1. Gene TRBJ2-7 matches the end of the DNA better, so the J call may be wrong. The germline gives CDR1 SGHDT, CDR2 YYEEEE. The CDR3 totals 16 residues. As DNA, the CDR3 is TGTGCCAGCAGCGTCCAGGGGGCGCGAGTCCTATACGAGCAGTACTTC. The encoded protein is CASSVQGARVLYEQYF.

The chain carries TRBV18 and TRBJ2-3; the match to TRBD2 covers 12 bases. The V gene end was trimmed by 0 bases and the J gene end by 4 bases; junction bases not matched to a gene: 5. CDR1 is KGHSH, CDR2 LQKENI, per germline. This CDR3 has 17 amino acids. The CDR3 coding sequence is TGTGCCAGCTCACCACCGACTAGCGGGGGTTTGCCAGATACGCAGTATTTT. It translates to CASSPPTSGGLPDTQYF.

The genes are TRBV7-3 and TRBJ1-2; D is unclear. There are 15 residues in the CDR3. The germline V gene has CDR1 SGHTA and CDR2 FQGTGA. V dropped 1 base and J dropped 4 bases, with 13 bases sitting between them. The CDR3 DNA follows: TGTGCCAGCAGCTTAAACCTTTTCGGGCCCTATGGCTACACCTTC. Protein product: CASSLNLFGPYGYTF. Full variable domain (outside the CDR3, taken from reference TRBV7-3 and TRBJ1-2): GAGVSQTPSNKVTEKGKYVELRCDPISGHTALYWYRQSLGQGPEFLIYFQGTGAADDSGLPNDRFFAVRPEGSVSTLKIQRTERGDSAVYLCASSLNLFGPYGYTFGSGTRLTVV.

The chain is built from TRBV27 and TRBJ2-1; 9 bases map to TRBD1. V dropped 4 bases and J dropped 3; count of bases not matched to a gene: 10. Germline CDR1 MNHEY, CDR2 SMNVEV (reference sequence). The CDR3 has 17 amino acids. The CDR3 loop reads CASSSRTGARNYNEQFF. CDR3 nucleotides: TGTGCCAGCAGTTCACGGACAGGGGCCCGCAACTACAATGAGCAGTTCTTC.

The chain combines TRBV6-5 with TRBJ2-7, with D maybe TRBD2 (6 bases). CDR3 length equals 14 residues. Germline V gene sequence: CDR1 MNHEY, CDR2 SVGAGI. Trimming cost V 7 bases and J 5 bases, with 18 bases left between them. The CDR3 DNA is TGTGCCAGCACCCACCGGAGGGGTGGCGACGAGCAGTACTTC. This gives the protein CASTHRRGGDEQYF.

The gene calls are TRBV7-2 and TRBJ1-6, with 7 bases matching TRBD1. Trimming took 4 bases from V and 7 from J; bases not matched to a gene: 7. Germline loops: CDR1 SGHTA, CDR2 FQGNSA. The CDR3 has 15 amino acids. CDR3 DNA sequence: TGTGCCAGCAGCTCTGACAGGGCTAACAATTCACCCCTCCACTTT. Protein sequence: CASSSDRANNSPLHF.

V is TRBV5-8 and J is TRBJ1-2; maybe TRBD1 (6 bases). Trimming took 4 bases from V and 6 from J, leaving 10 bases between them. Germline CDR1 and CDR2: SGHTS and YDEGEE. CDR3 length: 12 residues. CDR3 in amino acids: CASSKGQHGYTF. The CDR3 nucleotides read TGTGCCAGCAGCAAAGGACAGCATGGCTACACCTTC.

This rearrangement joins TRBV10-3 to TRBJ2-7; 8 bases line up with TRBD2. Trimming at V came to 2 bases and at J to 7 bases, leaving 10 bases not matched to a gene. Germline values: CDR1 ENHRY, CDR2 SYGVKD. This CDR3 has 15 amino acids. CDR3 protein: CAISEAGGGSREQYF. CDR3 coding DNA: TGTGCCATCAGTGAGGCCGGCGGGGGGTCGAGGGAGCAGTACTTC.

The rearrangement links TRBV30 to TRBJ2-2; 8 positions agree with TRBD1. This CDR3 contains 16 residues. Trimming removed 4 bases from V and 5 bases from J; junction bases left unmatched: 12. The V gene's germline CDR1 is GTSNPN and CDR2 SVGIG (reference sequence). CDR3 sequence: CAWIRQGAAYTGELFF. DNA for the CDR3: TGTGCCTGGATACGGCAGGGGGCTGCGTATACCGGGGAGCTGTTTTTT.

V and J are TRBV4-3 and TRBJ1-2; D not certain. The CDR3 totals 14 residues. V was cut by 3 bases and J by 6 bases, with 14 bases left in between. CDR1 is LGHNA and CDR2 is YSLEER in the germline V gene. CDR3 DNA sequence: TGCGCCAGCAGCCAGCAGACAAAACGAGATGGCTACACCTTC. As protein: CASSQQTKRDGYTF.

The chain links TRBV5-5 to TRBJ2-1, with TRBD1 identical over 9 bases. Trimming at V came to 3 bases and at J to 6 bases, leaving 7 bases not matched to a gene. CDR3 length: 15 amino acids. Per germline, CDR1 SGHKS and CDR2 YYEKEE (reference sequence). CDR3 in DNA: TGTGCCAGCAGCTGGGAGGACAGGGGACGCAATGAGCAGTTCTTC. Its protein is CASSWEDRGRNEQFF.

This CDR3 reads CASSPRQDRGNTEAFF. In DNA, the CDR3 is TGTGCCAGCTCACCACGACAAGACAGGGGGAACACTGAAGCTTTCTTT. The chain has TRBV18 and TRBJ1-1, with TRBD1 matching over 8 bases. CDR3 length: 16 amino acids. Germline V gene lookup returns CDR1 KGHSH and CDR2 LQKENI. V trimming: 1 base; J trimming: 1 base; junction bases outside the gene matches: 5. Supplemented by reference TRBV18 and TRBJ1-1, the full variable domain reads NAGVMQNPRHLVRRRGQEARLRCSPMKGHSHVYWYRQLPEEGLKFMVYLQKENIIDESGMPKERFSAEFPKEGPSILRIQQVVRGDSAAYFCASSPRQDRGNTEAFFGQGTRLTVV.

The V call is TRBV19, the J call TRBJ2-1; D not resolved. The V end was cut by 1 base, the J end by 4 bases, with 8 bases between. Germline V gene lookup returns CDR1 LNHDA and CDR2 SQIVND (reference sequence). This CDR3 contains 14 residues. The CDR3 loop is CASSIAGQYNEQFF. The CDR3 coding sequence is TGTGCCAGTAGTATAGCCGGGCAATACAATGAGCAGTTCTTC.

The chain couples TRBV7-2 to TRBJ2-7; D is unresolved. The ends were cut back, 1 base at V and 7 bases at J, with 14 bases in the middle. The length of the CDR3 is 14 residues. The germline CDR1 and CDR2 sequences are SGHTA and FQGNSA. The CDR3 sequence is CASSLGVGPREQYF. For the CDR3, the DNA is TGTGCCAGCAGCTTAGGGGTTGGGCCTAGGGAGCAGTACTTC.

This sequence joins TRBV9 and TRBJ2-5, with D perhaps matching TRBD1 (5 bases). The ends were cut back, 0 bases at V and 9 bases at J, with 15 bases in the middle. This CDR3 region has 14 residues. The V gene's germline CDR1 is SGDLS and CDR2 YYNGEE. The CDR3 DNA reads as TGTGCCAGCAGCGTAGATCCACAGGTTGAGGCCCAGTACTTC. It is translated as CASSVDPQVEAQYF.

There are a few counts of this clone. The J gene is TRBJ1-5, the V gene TRBV7-9, with D unresolved. The CDR3 extends over 13 amino acids. The ends were cut back, 3 bases at V and 3 bases at J, with 6 bases in the middle. Looked up from germline, CDR1 is SEHNR and CDR2 is FQNEAQ (reference sequence). The CDR3 DNA reads as TGTGCCAGCAGCTTGCAGAACAATCAGCCCCAGCATTTT. It translates to CASSLQNNQPQHF.

This clone was recorded only once. For the CDR3, the DNA is TGTGCCATCAGACTTGCGGGGGACTCCTCCGGGGAGCTGTTTTTT. It translates to CAIRLAGDSSGELFF. The rearrangement links TRBV10-3 to TRBJ2-2; 7 bases agree with TRBD2. The V gene's germline CDR1 is ENHRY and CDR2 SYGVKD. V trimming: 6 bases; J trimming: 6 bases; junction bases outside the gene matches: 10. This CDR3 spans 15 amino acids.

CDR3 residues: CAWSVGQGNQPQHF. In nucleotides, the CDR3 is TGTGCCTGGAGTGTAGGCCAGGGCAATCAGCCCCAGCATTTT. The chain employs TRBV30 and TRBJ1-5, with D unclear. This CDR3 region has 14 residues. Germline loops: CDR1 GTSNPN, CDR2 SVGIG (reference sequence). Trimming removed 0 bases from V and 2 bases from J, with 8 bases in between.

The chain recombines TRBV5-1 with TRBJ2-5; 8 positions agree with TRBD1. V was clipped by 2 bases and J by 1 base; unmatched bases: 7. There are 16 residues in the CDR3. CDR1 SGHRS and CDR2 YFSETQ come from the germline V gene. CDR3 in DNA: TGCGCCAGCAGCTTCCTGTACAGGGGGTTCCAAGAGACCCAGTACTTC. Its protein is CASSFLYRGFQETQYF. Full variable domain (rest looked up from reference TRBV5-1 and TRBJ2-5): KAGVTQTPRYLIKTRGQQVTLSCSPISGHRSVSWYQQTPGQGLQFLFEYFSETQRNKGNFPGRFSGRQFSNSRSEMNVSTLELGDSALYLCASSFLYRGFQETQYFGPGTRLLVL.

This chain uses TRBV5-8 with TRBJ1-1; 7 bases are shared with TRBD1. In germline, CDR1 is SGHTS, CDR2 YDEGEE. The CDR3 covers 15 residues. Trimming cost V 5 bases and J 3 bases; bases outside gene matches: 10. CDR3 loop: CASSHGDSHYTEAFF. CDR3 DNA: TGTGCCAGCAGTCATGGGGACAGCCACTACACTGAAGCTTTCTTT.

This clone occurred a few times. The V call is TRBV10-3, the J call TRBJ2-7; D remains unclear. The CDR3 runs 14 residues. Trimming took off 0 bases at V and 3 bases at J, with 9 bases between the two ends. CDR1 and CDR2 (germline): ENHRY, SYGVKD. In DNA form, the CDR3 reads TGTGCCATCAGTGAGTCACCCCAGAACTACGAGCAGTACTTC. Translation: CAISESPQNYEQYF.

Concerning this clone itself: The junction departs from germline at one end; a sequencing error may be responsible. The chain couples TRBV7-7 to TRBJ2-5; 8 nucleotides line up with TRBD2. The CDR3 is 15 residues long. CDR1 and CDR2 from the germline V gene are SSHAT and FNYEAQ (reference sequence). The chain's CDR3 is CASSLAAGGGETQYF. CDR3 DNA: TGTGCTAGCAGCTTAGCCGCGGGGGGTGGGGAGACCCAGTACTTC.

The chain links TRBV7-2 to TRBJ1-1; 7 bases match TRBD1. Germline CDR1 SGHTA, CDR2 FQGNSA. V shed 2 bases and J 3 bases; nucleotides not matched to a gene: 6. There are 15 residues in the CDR3. The chain's CDR3 is CASSLRQGGYTEAFF. In DNA form, the CDR3 reads TGTGCCAGCAGCTTACGACAGGGCGGGTACACTGAAGCTTTCTTT.

V is TRBV19 and J is TRBJ2-5; D may correspond to TRBD1 or TRBD2 (6 bases each). The V gene lost 10 bases and the J gene lost 0 bases, with 21 bases spanning the gap. This CDR3 spans 16 amino acids. Germline V gives CDR1 LNHDA, CDR2 SQIVND (reference sequence). For the CDR3, the DNA is TGTGCCACCACCAAGGGGGGAAACTCGTACCAAGAGACCCAGTACTTC. Translation gives CATTKGGNSYQETQYF.

The V and J genes are TRBV6-5 and TRBJ1-2; a weak D match, TRBD1 (5 bases). The CDR3 has 15 residues. The germline gives CDR1 MNHEY, CDR2 SVGAGI. The V end lost 2 bases, the J end lost 7 bases, and 17 bases lay between the germline ends. CDR3 amino acids: CASSYRDRRKAGYTF. Here the CDR3 DNA reads TGTGCCAGCAGTTACAGGGACCGTCGGAAGGCTGGCTACACCTTC.

The V gene is TRBV7-8, the J gene TRBJ2-3; maybe TRBD2 (7 bases). The CDR3 is 16 amino acids. The germline V and J ends were trimmed by 4 bases and 3 bases, with 17 bases remaining between them. CDR1 is SGHVS and CDR2 is FQNEAQ in the germline V gene. The CDR3 spells CASSSRGRGRTDTQYF. The CDR3 DNA is TGTGCCAGCAGCTCGCGGGGGCGGGGGAGAACAGATACGCAGTATTTT.

The chain links TRBV6-1 to TRBJ2-5, with 7 bases that match TRBD2. CDR1 and CDR2 from the germline V gene are MNHNS and SASEGT. The CDR3 is made up of 14 amino acids. V lost 5 bases to trimming and J lost 2 bases; unmatched junction nucleotides: 5. Here the CDR3 DNA reads TGTGCCAGCAGTAGGCGGGGGAGACAAGAGACCCAGTACTTC. As protein: CASSRRGRQETQYF.

J is TRBJ2-5 and V is TRBV7-2, with 8 bases lining up with TRBD2. The junction had 10 bases not matched to a gene; V was cut back by 5 bases and J by 5 bases. Germline loops: CDR1 SGHTA, CDR2 FQGNSA. This CDR3 is 15 amino acids long. In DNA, the CDR3 is TGTGCCAGCAGCGGATCGCGGGGGGTGGGGGAGACCCAGTACTTC. Amino acids: CASSGSRGVGETQYF.

This rearrangement joins TRBV7-2 to TRBJ1-2; D is unresolved. This CDR3 has 15 amino acids. Germline-derived CDR1 and CDR2 are SGHTA and FQGNSA. The V and J ends lost 3 bases and 3 bases respectively, with 14 bases between them. The CDR3 spells CASSFRQVEDYGYTF. In DNA form, the CDR3 reads TGTGCCAGCAGCTTTAGGCAGGTAGAAGACTATGGCTACACCTTC.

The count of this clone is one. The chain carries TRBV5-1 and TRBJ2-1; 16 bases map to TRBD2. The V gene end was trimmed by 1 base and the J gene end by 6 bases; junction bases not matched to a gene: 13. The CDR3 is 20 amino acids. Germline V gene sequence: CDR1 SGHRS, CDR2 YFSETQ. The CDR3 bases are TGCGCCAGCAGCTTGAGGCTGGGGACTAGCGGGGGGGAGAGATTCAATGAGCAGTTCTTC. Translated: CASSLRLGTSGGERFNEQFF.